What follows are 18 T cell receptor beta chains derived from one specimen sequenced in a study of T cell repertoires in cytomegalovirus infection. These TCRs' antigens remain unknown. TCRdb re-analysed the reads in MiXCR, keeping a single row per CDR3 protein. The sample records about 890,000 distinct CDR3 sequences, 31% being singletons. Specimen: cultured CD8+ T cells from PBMCs, collected from culture after CMV antigen stimulation. The receptors shown here come from a human donor in good health (CMV status not recorded). Some clones in this sample may be carry-over from other donors' samples.

Many counts were recorded for this clonotype. V gene TRBV7-2 combines with J gene TRBJ2-1; D is perhaps TRBD1 (5 bases). Trimming stripped 5 bases from V and 7 bases from J, with 15 bases between. Germline CDR1 is SGHTA and CDR2 is FQGNSA. CDR3 length: 14 amino acids. The CDR3 region is CASSPWQGKNEQFF. As DNA, the CDR3 is TGTGCCAGCAGCCCGTGGCAGGGCAAGAATGAGCAGTTCTTC.

With regard to this clonotype: Since the CDR3 does not end with the conserved phenylalanine or tryptophan, this likely comes from a read error. This chain connects TRBV6-5 to TRBJ2-7; the D is unclear. The CDR3 loop spans 12 amino acids. The germline V and J ends were trimmed by 6 bases and 3 bases, with 9 bases remaining between them. Per germline, CDR1 MNHEY and CDR2 SVGAGI. Here the CDR3 reads CASSLDGYEQYL. The CDR3 bases are TGTGCCAGCAGCCTCGATGGCTACGAGCAGTACCTC.

In this sample, this clonotype turned up many times. V and J are TRBV5-1 and TRBJ1-1; TRBD1 might be the D (6 bases). V was pared by 4 bases and J by 11 bases, with 15 bases between. The CDR3 contains 12 residues. Looked up from germline, CDR1 is SGHRS and CDR2 is YFSETQ. CDR3 sequence reads: CASSPSGVGAFF. CDR3 coding DNA: TGCGCCAGCAGCCCATCAGGGGTAGGTGCTTTCTTT.

The rearrangement links TRBV7-6 to TRBJ2-1, with D possibly matching TRBD2 (5 bases). In germline, CDR1 is SGHVS, CDR2 FNYEAQ. CDR3 size: 14 residues. Trimming shortened V by 3 bases and J by 4 bases, and 10 bases separated the two germline ends. CDR3 loop: CASSFYGDYNEQFF. Here the CDR3 DNA reads TGTGCCAGCAGCTTCTACGGGGATTACAATGAGCAGTTCTTC.

A few counts support this clonotype. This chain joins TRBV19 and TRBJ2-1, with 7 bases aligning to TRBD1. V lost 3 bases to trimming and J lost 3 bases; unmatched junction nucleotides: 5. Looked up from germline, CDR1 is LNHDA and CDR2 is SQIVND (reference sequence). There are 15 residues in the CDR3. CDR3 coding DNA: TGTGCCAGTAGTATTAGTCAGGGGGTCTACAATGAGCAGTTCTTC. Its translation is CASSISQGVYNEQFF.

The chain links TRBV29-1 to TRBJ2-5, with 13 nucleotides matching TRBD2. CDR3 length: 15 residues. J gave up 4 bases and V 6 bases, and 8 bases lay outside the gene matches. Germline V CDR1 and CDR2: SQVTM, ANQGSEA. CDR3 nucleotides: TGCAGCGTAGATACTAGCGGGGGGGCCAGAGAGACCCAGTACTTC. Amino acids: CSVDTSGGARETQYF.

In this sample, this clonotype turned up once. This may come from a read error, since a much larger clone is one base off. The chain recombines TRBV7-8 with TRBJ1-5, with D uncertain. The CDR3 is made up of 19 amino acids. Germline CDR1 and CDR2: SGHVS and FQNEAQ. CDR3 bases: TGTGCCTGCAGCGCCCCACGGACCGAAGTCATGATTGGCAATCAGCCCCAGCATTTT. It is translated as CACSAPRTEVMIGNQPQHF. Together with reference TRBV7-8 and TRBJ1-5, the CDR3 gives the full variable domain: GAGVSQSPRYKVAKRGQDVALRCDPISGHVSLFWYQQALGQGPEFLTYFQNEAQLDKSGLPSDRFFAERPEGSVSTLKIQRTQQEDSAVYLCACSAPRTEVMIGNQPQHFGDGTRLSIL.

V usage is TRBV11-2 and J usage is TRBJ2-5; a possible D gene is TRBD2 (6 bases). This CDR3 contains 14 residues. Trimming cost V 4 bases and J 5 bases, with 14 bases left between them. Germline V CDR1 and CDR2: SGHAT, FQNNGV. The CDR3 loop reads CASSSTEGRETQYF. CDR3 in DNA: TGTGCCAGCAGCTCCACGGAGGGAAGGGAGACCCAGTACTTC.

The rearrangement uses TRBV11-2 and TRBJ2-3, with D possibly TRBD2 on 5 matching bases. The germline gives CDR1 SGHAT, CDR2 FQNNGV. The CDR3 is 11 amino acids. CDR3 bases: TGTGCTGAGCGACGGGGAGATACGCAGTATTTT. Translation: CAERRGDTQYF.

This clonotype was detected only a few times. The genes are TRBV19 and TRBJ2-2, with D hard to call. The CDR3 runs 13 residues. Trimming left V 2 bases short and J 8 bases short, with 9 bases between. Germline V CDR1 and CDR2: LNHDA, SQIVND (reference sequence). The CDR3 sequence: CASSIPKPGELFF. The CDR3 region has the DNA TGTGCCAGTAGTATACCGAAGCCAGGGGAGCTGTTTTTT.

At least ten counts were recorded for this clonotype. DNA for the CDR3: TGTGCCAGCAGCCCCCAGGAATATAATTCACCCCTCCACTTT. Protein: CASSPQEYNSPLHF. The chain employs TRBV7-6 and TRBJ1-6; D unresolved. Germline V lookup: CDR1 SGHVS, CDR2 FNYEAQ. CDR3 size: 14 residues. Trimming cost V 5 bases and J 4 bases, with 9 bases left between them.

The table lists this clonotype with many counts. This chain connects TRBV7-8 to TRBJ1-1; D not certain. The CDR3 is made up of 17 amino acids. Trimming left V 5 bases short and J 3 bases short, with 22 bases between. Looked up from germline, CDR1 is SGHVS and CDR2 is FQNEAQ. The CDR3 nucleotides are TGTGCCAGCAGCCATCGTTGGGGAGGGTTTAAGGACACTGAAGCTTTCTTT. Its translation: CASSHRWGGFKDTEAFF.

This clonotype was recorded many times. Written as DNA, the CDR3 is TGTGCCAGCAGTTTAGTTGCGTTTCAGGCAGGAGAGACCCAGTACTTC. Translated, it gives CASSLVAFQAGETQYF. The chain joins TRBV12-3 or TRBV12-4 to TRBJ2-5; D gene uncertain. This CDR3 region has 16 residues. Between the trimmed V and J ends, which lost 1 base and 4 bases, there was a span of 16 bases.

The rearrangement links TRBV11-2 to TRBJ2-1; 16 nucleotides agree with TRBD2. The V gene's germline CDR1 is SGHAT and CDR2 FQNNGV. The CDR3 length is 16 residues. V gave up 5 bases and J gave up 7 bases; unmatched junction bases: 5. CDR3 coding DNA: TGTGCCAGCAGCGGCCCGGGACTAGCGGGGGGGAATGAGCAGTTCTTC. Its protein product is CASSGPGLAGGNEQFF.

The chain has TRBV7-9 and TRBJ2-2; the D gene could be TRBD1 or TRBD2 (5 bases each). CDR3 size: 12 residues. Germline V lookup: CDR1 SEHNR, CDR2 FQNEAQ (reference sequence). V gave up 9 bases and J gave up 5 bases, with 10 bases separating them. The DNA of the CDR3 is TGTGCCAGGGGACCGGGTACCGGGGAGCTGTTTTTT. It codes for CARGPGTGELFF.

The V gene is TRBV20-1, the J gene TRBJ1-1; unclear D gene. The V end was cut by 5 bases, the J end by 3 bases, with 13 bases between. Germline V gives CDR1 DFQATT, CDR2 SNEGSKA (reference sequence). The length of the CDR3 is 13 residues. CDR3 nucleotides: TGCAGTGCTCCGGGTAATTGGGACACTGAAGCTTTCTTT. Translating it yields CSAPGNWDTEAFF.

The table lists this clonotype with many counts. V gene TRBV7-8 combines with J gene TRBJ2-1; D not certain. CDR1 and CDR2 from the germline V gene are SGHVS and FQNEAQ. The CDR3 consists of 17 residues. With 5 bases removed from V and 0 bases from J, the gap between germline ends came to 17 bases. CDR3 in amino acids: CASSPWASLSSYNEQFF. The CDR3, as DNA: TGTGCCAGCAGCCCTTGGGCCAGCCTGAGCTCCTACAATGAGCAGTTCTTC. The full variable domain, its missing parts supplied by reference TRBV7-8 and TRBJ2-1, is GAGVSQSPRYKVAKRGQDVALRCDPISGHVSLFWYQQALGQGPEFLTYFQNEAQLDKSGLPSDRFFAERPEGSVSTLKIQRTQQEDSAVYLCASSPWASLSSYNEQFFGPGTRLTVL.

In DNA form, the CDR3 reads TGTGCCAGCTCGGGGGTAGGGGACAGTGGGCACTATGGCTACACCTTC. Amino acid sequence: CASSGVGDSGHYGYTF. The chain uses TRBV12-3 or TRBV12-4 and TRBJ1-2, with TRBD1 matching 7 bases. V lost 8 bases and J lost 3; bases outside the gene matches: 15. The CDR3 extends over 16 amino acids.